Shown below are 21 T cell receptor beta chains from a single sample sequenced in a study of CD8+ T cells in alopecia areata. As the sequencing template, cDNA was produced by extracting RNA and reverse transcribing it. Profiling relied on immunoSEQ multiplex PCR, and the TCRdb table lists in-frame clones only, not all of them. The repertoire shows about 19,000 clones, none seen only once; the top ten take around a third. Cutaneous lymph nodes were pooled and cells sorted by CD4, CD8alpha, NKG2D, NKG2ACE and more. Sequenced input: CD8+ T cells sorted from a lymph node. These receptors were taken from a C3H/HeJ mouse with alopecia areata. Strain MHC haplotype: H2-k.

This clone came up a few times. Germline and genes here are mouse. The sequenced fragment ends 4 residues before the CDR3 boundary, so the rest is inferred from the germline J gene. The chain is built from TRBV1 and TRBJ2-5, with TRBD1 identical over 10 bases. CDR3 size: 14 residues. The germline CDR1 and CDR2 sequences are NSQYPW and LRSPGD (reference sequence). CDR3 sequence reads: CTCSDGTGEDTQYF. The sequenced CDR3 bases are TGCACCTGCAGTGACGGGACAGGGGAAGAC.

This clone has more than one count but fewer than ten. Gene names refer to mouse genes. The read ends 4 residues before the CDR3 terminus; that terminus is restored from the germline J gene. The chain has TRBV1 and TRBJ2-5; D is possibly TRBD1 (6 bases). The CDR3 contains 16 residues. Between the trimmed V and J ends, which lost 0 bases and 2 bases, there was a span of 12 bases. Germline values: CDR1 NSQYPW, CDR2 LRSPGD (reference sequence). This CDR3 reads CTCSAELAGVQDTQYF. The sequenced part of the CDR3 DNA is TGCACCTGCAGTGCAGAACTCGCAGGGGTCCAAGAC.

Worth noting for this clone: TCRdb's protein does not match the DNA translation at residue 12; the protein provided is translated from the DNA. Germline and genes: mouse. The read ends 3 residues shy of where the CDR3 ends; the end is completed using the germline J gene. This sequence joins TRBV13-2 and TRBJ1-3; TRBD1 aligns across 10 bases. Germline lookup yields CDR1 NNHNN and CDR2 SYGAGS (reference sequence). The CDR3 consists of 15 residues. V gave up 3 bases and J gave up 4 bases; unmatched junction bases: 4. This CDR3 is CASGVDRGRGNTLYF. CDR3 DNA (partial): TGTGCCAGCGGTGTAGACAGGGGGCGAGGAAATACG.

Worth noting for this clone: Here the gene names and germline are mouse. The read terminates 4 residues before the CDR3 end, so the remaining end is supplied by the germline J gene. The chain carries TRBV19 and TRBJ2-7; TRBD2 matches at 7 bases. With 2 bases clipped from V and 0 bases from J, the junction kept 5 bases outside the gene matches. CDR3 length: 15 residues. Germline CDR1 is FNHDT and CDR2 is SITEND (reference sequence). CDR3 DNA, as far as it was read: TGTGCCAGCAGTATGCTGACTGGGAGCTCCTAT. This gives the protein CASSMLTGSSY. The full CDR3 reads CASSMLTGSSYEQYF. Filled out from reference TRBV19 and TRBJ2-7, the complete variable domain reads GGIITQTPKFLIGQEGQKLTLKCQQNFNHDTMYWYRQDSGKGLRLIYYSITENDLQKGDLSEGYDASREKKSSFSLTVTSAQKNEMAVFLCASSMLTGSSYEQYFGPGTRLTVL.

A few counts support this clone. Each gene name is a mouse one. The sequence runs out 4 residues before the end of the CDR3; the remainder is reconstructed from the germline J gene. J is TRBJ1-1 and V is TRBV1; 10 positions agree with TRBD1. V lost 3 bases, J lost 3 bases, and 4 bases stayed unmatched. Germline-derived CDR1 and CDR2 are NSQYPW and LRSPGD (reference sequence). This CDR3 region has 15 residues. The CDR3 sequence is CTCSAGTGVDTEVFF. The CDR3 DNA, read in part, is TGCACCTGCAGTGCCGGGACAGGGGTCGACACA.

In this sample, this clone turned up many times. Gene names are mouse gene names. The read comes to an end 4 residues before the CDR3 does, leaving the germline J gene to fill in the end. The rearrangement uses TRBV13-3 and TRBJ2-2; TRBD1 matches 10 bases. The ends lost 5 bases at V and 2 bases at J; junction bases unmatched: 0. Germline CDR1 and CDR2: NNHDY and SYVADS. The CDR3 runs to 14 residues. The CDR3 here is CASRDRGNTGQLYF. The CDR3 bases that were read are TGTGCCAGCAGGGACAGGGGGAACACCGGG.

This clone was detected ten times or more. Gene names and germline match the mouse. From the germline J gene comes the end of the CDR3, since the read stops 4 residues before it. This chain uses TRBV13-3 with TRBJ2-4, with D tentatively TRBD1 (6 bases). CDR1 NNHDY and CDR2 SYVADS come from the germline V gene. The CDR3 contains 11 residues. The CDR3 sequence: CATSTGNTLYF. The covered CDR3 bases are TGTGCCACCTCGACAGGAAAC. The full variable domain, with the rest looked up from reference TRBV13-3 and TRBJ2-4, is EAAVTQSPRSKVAVTGGKVTLSCHQTNNHDYMYWYRQDTGHGLRLIHYSYVADSTEKGDIPDGYKASRPSQENFSLILELASLSQTAVYFCATSTGNTLYFGAGTRLSVL.

This clone was recorded at least ten times. Gene names and germline match the mouse. CDR3 bases read: TGTGCCTGGAGTCTCTGGGGTAACTATGCT. Its protein product is CAWSLWGNYA. The whole CDR3 reads CAWSLWGNYAEQFF. The rearrangement joins TRBV31 to TRBJ2-1; D perhaps matches TRBD2 (6 bases). The CDR3 extends 4 residues past the end of the read, so its final part is completed from the germline J gene. This CDR3 contains 14 residues. V gave up 0 bases and J gave up 0 bases, with 6 bases separating them. CDR1 is GKSSPN, CDR2 SITVG, per germline.

This clone has more than one count but fewer than ten. Here the gene names and germline are mouse. The DNA ends 4 residues before the CDR3 does, and the rest of the CDR3 is filled in from the germline J gene. The chain is built from TRBV1 and TRBJ2-3, with D perhaps TRBD1 (5 bases). V was cut by 6 bases and J by 3 bases, with 10 bases left in between. The CDR3 has 13 residues. Germline V gives CDR1 NSQYPW, CDR2 LRSPGD (reference sequence). CDR3 protein: CTCRGREAETLYF. The DNA read from the CDR3 is TGCACCTGCAGAGGCAGGGAGGCAGAA.

This clone turned up a few times. Each gene name is a mouse one. The CDR3 end is not reached by the read, which stops 4 residues before it; the germline J gene fills it in. V usage is TRBV1 and J usage is TRBJ2-1; 7 bases align to TRBD1. V shed 3 bases, J shed 0 bases, and the junction held 2 bases outside the gene matches. The CDR3 contains 15 residues. The germline V gene has CDR1 NSQYPW and CDR2 LRSPGD (reference sequence). CDR3: CTCSARDSNYAEQFF. The sequenced part of the CDR3 DNA is TGCACCTGCAGTGCGAGGGACAGTAACTATGCT.

Points on this clone: Here the gene names and germline are mouse. The CDR3 goes on 4 residues after the read ends, and that part is filled in from the germline J gene. V usage is TRBV13-3 and J usage is TRBJ2-4, with D perhaps matching TRBD2 (6 bases). Between the trimmed V and J ends, which lost 3 bases and 0 bases, there was a span of 8 bases. CDR1 and CDR2 (germline): NNHDY, SYVADS. CDR3 size: 14 residues. CDR3 DNA (partial): TGTGCCAGCAGTGCAACTGGGAGTCAAAAC. This gives the protein CASSATGSQN. The CDR3 reads in full as CASSATGSQNTLYF.

There are many counts of this clone. The germline and genes are mouse ones. The observed sequence ends 4 residues before the CDR3 terminus, with the missing tail filled in from the germline J gene. The chain employs TRBV19 and TRBJ2-7, with D perhaps TRBD2 (5 bases). The germline CDR1 and CDR2 sequences are FNHDT and SITEND (reference sequence). The CDR3 totals 11 residues. Incomplete CDR3 DNA: TGTGCCAGCAGTAACTGGTAT. Residues: CASSNWY. The whole CDR3 protein reads CASSNWYEQYF.

This clone was seen ten or more times. The genes and germline here are from mouse. The observed sequence ends 4 residues before the CDR3 terminus, with the missing tail filled in from the germline J gene. This chain links TRBV13-3 with TRBJ2-7, with 9 bases lining up with TRBD1. This CDR3 has 12 amino acids. Germline lookup yields CDR1 NNHDY and CDR2 SYVADS. The sequenced part of the CDR3 DNA is TGTGCCAGCAGTGGGACAGGGGAT. Translating gives CASSGTGD. The full-length CDR3 reads as CASSGTGDEQYF.

A note on this clone: Each gene name is a mouse one. With the read ending 4 residues before the CDR3 end, the germline J gene is used to fill in that end. This chain uses TRBV4 with TRBJ2-3; 12 bases align to TRBD2. This CDR3 contains 17 residues. Per the germline V gene, CDR1 is LGHDT and CDR2 is YNNKQL (reference sequence). The V and J ends lost 5 bases and 0 bases, in that order; junction bases with no gene match: 6. CDR3 protein: CASSAPGLGGSAETLYF. The covered CDR3 bases are TGTGCCAGCAGCGCCCCGGGACTGGGGGGAAGTGCAGAA.

This clone was seen more than once but under ten times. Mouse gene names apply. The read stops 4 residues short of the end of the CDR3; the missing end is completed from the germline J gene. The chain recombines TRBV13-2 with TRBJ2-4; D gene ambiguous. V was pared by 2 bases and J by 0 bases, with 4 bases between. This CDR3 has 13 amino acids. Germline V CDR1 and CDR2: NNHNN, SYGAGS (reference sequence). CDR3 in amino acids: CASGDRSQNTLYF. Partial CDR3 DNA: TGTGCCAGCGGTGACAGGAGTCAAAAC.

This clone was found a few times. A far more abundant clone sits one base away, making this likely a read error. These gene names are mouse names. Coverage ceases 4 residues before the CDR3 finishes, and the germline J gene fills in the end. The V gene is TRBV13-1, the J gene TRBJ2-1, with TRBD1 as a possible D gene (5 bases). Trimming cost V 3 bases and J 2 bases, with 6 bases left between them. The germline CDR1 and CDR2 sequences are NSHNY and SYGAGN. This CDR3 contains 13 residues. Partial CDR3 DNA: TGTGCCAGCAGTGGGACACACTATGCT. This codes for CASSGTHYA. The CDR3 as a whole reads CASSGTHYAEQFF.

The table lists this clone with many counts. Gene names and germline match the mouse. Coverage ceases 4 residues before the CDR3 finishes, and the germline J gene fills in the end. V and J are TRBV13-3 and TRBJ2-7; 8 bases line up with TRBD2. Per the germline V gene, CDR1 is NNHDY and CDR2 is SYVADS. V gave up 2 bases and J gave up 2 bases; unmatched junction bases: 3. The CDR3 covers 14 residues. The CDR3 sequence: CASSEGGAPYEQYF. Incomplete CDR3 DNA: TGTGCCAGCAGTGAGGGGGGGGCGCCCTAT.

This clone was counted between two and nine times. Genes and germline come from the mouse. The sequence runs out 4 residues before the end of the CDR3; the remainder is reconstructed from the germline J gene. The chain uses TRBV31 and TRBJ2-3; TRBD1 matches 7 bases. The CDR3 contains 14 residues. The germline V gene encodes CDR1 GKSSPN and CDR2 SITVG. V was pared by 0 bases and J by 1 base, with 1 base of the junction left unmatched. The CDR3 DNA, read in part, is TGTGCCTGGAGTCTGGGGACAGGTGCAGAA. Translating it yields CAWSLGTGAE. The whole CDR3 reads CAWSLGTGAETLYF.

This clone appeared a few times. Genes and germline are mouse. CDR3 loop: CASSFSDWGEAETLYF. The CDR3 bases that were read are TGTGCAAGCAGCTTTTCGGACTGGGGGGAGGCAGAA. The gene calls are TRBV16 and TRBJ2-3; 11 bases align to TRBD2. The read stops 4 residues short of the end of the CDR3; the missing end is completed from the germline J gene. This CDR3 has 16 residues. Unmatched junction bases numbered 5, after V lost 3 bases and J lost 3 bases. Germline loops: CDR1 SGHSA, CDR2 FRNQAP.

This clone was seen only a few times. Genes and germline come from the mouse. The CDR3 end lies 4 residues beyond the end of the read and is filled in from the germline J gene. The V call is TRBV1, the J call TRBJ2-1; TRBD1 might be the D (6 bases). The CDR3 spans 15 residues. V lost 3 bases, J lost 1 base, and 10 bases lay in between. Per the germline V gene, CDR1 is NSQYPW and CDR2 is LRSPGD (reference sequence). The covered CDR3 bases are TGCACCTGCAGTGCCCCACAGGGAAACTATGCT. It yields the protein CTCSAPQGNYA. The complete CDR3 sequence is CTCSAPQGNYAEQFF.

This clone appeared a few times. The database protein in TCRdb disagrees with the DNA translation at residue 12; the sequence shown here was translated from the DNA. Gene and germline names: mouse. The CDR3 is cut off 3 residues early in the read; its end comes from the germline J gene. The J gene is TRBJ1-6, the V gene TRBV19; D possibly corresponds to TRBD1 (5 bases). TRBJ1-6 is classed as an ORF, of uncertain function. Germline assignment: CDR1 FNHDT and CDR2 SITEND (reference sequence). Trimming pared 2 bases from V and 5 bases from J, leaving 11 bases between. This CDR3 is 15 amino acids long. The CDR3 loop is CASSMGGGDNSPLYF. Incomplete CDR3 DNA: TGTGCCAGCAGTATGGGGGGGGGAGATAATTCGCCC.